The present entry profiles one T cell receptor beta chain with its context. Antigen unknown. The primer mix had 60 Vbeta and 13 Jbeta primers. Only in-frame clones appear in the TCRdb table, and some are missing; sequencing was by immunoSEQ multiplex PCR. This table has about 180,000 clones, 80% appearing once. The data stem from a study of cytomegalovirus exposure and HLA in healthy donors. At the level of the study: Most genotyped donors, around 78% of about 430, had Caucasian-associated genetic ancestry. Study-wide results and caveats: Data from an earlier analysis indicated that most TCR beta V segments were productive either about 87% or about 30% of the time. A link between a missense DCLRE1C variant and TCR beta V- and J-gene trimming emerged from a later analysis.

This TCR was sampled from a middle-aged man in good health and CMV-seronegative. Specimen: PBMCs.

The CDR3 DNA sequence: TGTGCCTGGTGGCCGGGGGACGGAAGCTCCTACAATGAGCAGTTCTTC. It encodes CAWWPGDGSSYNEQFF. This rearrangement joins TRBV30 to TRBJ2-1; weak D call: TRBD2 (6 bases). V lost 5 bases and J lost 0, with 17 bases in between. This CDR3 comprises 16 residues. Germline-derived CDR1 and CDR2 are GTSNPN and SVGIG (reference sequence).